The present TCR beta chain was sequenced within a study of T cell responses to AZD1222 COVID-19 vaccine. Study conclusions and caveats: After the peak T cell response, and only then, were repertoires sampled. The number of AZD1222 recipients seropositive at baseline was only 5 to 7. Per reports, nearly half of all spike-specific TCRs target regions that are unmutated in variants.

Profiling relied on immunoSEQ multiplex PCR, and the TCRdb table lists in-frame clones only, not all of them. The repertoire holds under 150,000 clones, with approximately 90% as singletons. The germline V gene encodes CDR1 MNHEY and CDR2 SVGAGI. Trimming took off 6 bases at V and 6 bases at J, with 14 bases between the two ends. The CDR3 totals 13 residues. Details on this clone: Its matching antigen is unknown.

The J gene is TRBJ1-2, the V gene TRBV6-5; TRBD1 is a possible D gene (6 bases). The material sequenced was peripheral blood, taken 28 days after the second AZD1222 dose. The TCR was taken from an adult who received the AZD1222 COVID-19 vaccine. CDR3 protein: CASRRTVDHGYTF. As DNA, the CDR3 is TGTGCCAGCAGAAGGACAGTGGACCATGGCTACACCTTC.